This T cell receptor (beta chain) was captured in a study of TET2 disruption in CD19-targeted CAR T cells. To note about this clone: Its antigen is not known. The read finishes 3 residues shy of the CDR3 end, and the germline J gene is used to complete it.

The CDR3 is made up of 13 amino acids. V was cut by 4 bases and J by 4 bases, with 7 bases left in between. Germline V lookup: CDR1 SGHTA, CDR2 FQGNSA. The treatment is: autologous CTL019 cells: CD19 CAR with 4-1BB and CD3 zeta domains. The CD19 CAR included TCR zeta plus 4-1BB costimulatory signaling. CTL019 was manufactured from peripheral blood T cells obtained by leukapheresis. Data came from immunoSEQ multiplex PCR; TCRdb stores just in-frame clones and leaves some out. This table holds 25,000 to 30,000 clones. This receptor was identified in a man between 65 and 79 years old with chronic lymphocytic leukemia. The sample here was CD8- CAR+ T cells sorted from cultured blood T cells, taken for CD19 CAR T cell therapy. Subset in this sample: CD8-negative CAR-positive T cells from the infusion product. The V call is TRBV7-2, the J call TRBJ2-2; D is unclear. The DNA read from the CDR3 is TGTGCCAGCAGCTCCAGGATCACCGGGGAG. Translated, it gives CASSSRITGE. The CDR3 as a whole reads CASSSRITGELFF.